This TCR beta chain was sequenced during a study of shared clonotypes between healthy human individuals (dated by TCRdb to the early 2020s). For the wider study: Three men and two women, aged 18 to 49 years, made up the cohort. For each donor, CD4 naive and CD4 memory were each given three plates, CD8 naive was given two plates, and CD8 memory was given one plate. To estimate repertoire size and how much clonotype sharing occurs between individuals, the study deeply sequenced the blood TCR repertoires of five healthy adults. To increase sequencing depth and limit assay-specific biases, TCR repertoire library preparation and sequencing were carried out by different laboratories using diverse techniques. Each donor's leukapheresis produced roughly between roughly 0.85 and 9.5 billion PBMCs.

The germline V gene supplies CDR1 SNHLY and CDR2 FYNNEI. The CDR3 measures 15 amino acids from cysteine to phenylalanine. Of all the DNA, just the CDR3 is kept, 45 bases in frame from base 1. A distance of 16 bases separates the germline ends of V and J, which lose 6 bases and 5 bases respectively. The full study reports these points: The genetic and exposure-history diversity represented was limited by the small number of donors. Naive subsets generally had larger estimated clonotype richness than memory subsets. Pairwise subsampling led to the expectation that sequencing depth would affect the degree of clonotype sharing among donors. Compared with non-shared clonotypes, clonotypes shared by all four sorted-subset donors had higher generation probabilities. Rarefaction of sorted-subset datasets indicated incomplete sequencing despite the large sequencing depth. Sampling was limited to blood, and TCR repertoires in tissue likely differ from TCR repertoires in blood. Sharing across a few donors was observed for about 5% of naive CD4, 3% to 3.5% of naive CD8, over 2% of memory CD4, and approximately 0.41% of memory CD8 clonotypes.

Donors were healthy HIV-negative adults with no recently reported acute infections or vaccinations. Every donor was a Caucasian adult living in Nashville, Tennessee, USA. CD4+ T cells were enriched by magnetic negative selection; naive cells were then positively selected on CD45RA, and the negative fraction formed the memory subset. After blood collection by leukapheresis, PBMCs were isolated using Ficoll-Histopaque density gradient centrifugation and then cryopreserved in the vapor phase of liquid nitrogen. Analytical flow cytometry was used to check the purity and quantity of each magnetically sorted T cell population. Each sorted fraction had its genomic DNA isolated and then quantified by UV absorbance on a Nanodrop 2000c. Using the deep immunoSEQ assay, TCR CDR3 regions were amplified from genomic DNA by multiplex PCR. For each cell subset, the extracted genomic DNA was distributed evenly across all wells of several immunoSEQ 96-well plates, and each plate served as one replicate. For sorted subsets, each replicate PCR was loaded with roughly 190 ng genomic DNA, equivalent to 32,000 or so T cell genomes. Purified libraries were measured with a Qubit 3.0 fluorometer, size-checked on a Bioanalyzer 2100, and measured again with the KAPA Library Quantification kit. Each immunoSEQ 96-well plate was sequenced on its own single-read 150-cycle Illumina NextSeq 550 flow cell. The source study handled its data this way. Because only junctional sequences without quality scores were contained in the immunoSEQ output, filtering matching that applied to full-length reads could not be performed. Sequences were annotated with PyIR, a Python wrapper for IgBLAST v1.9, using IMGT germline references to assign V/J genes and CDR3. Reads with weak V/J assignments (E-value above 1e-6), missing CDR3, stop codons, out-of-frame junctions, or ambiguous translated residues were removed. A V3J clonotype was defined by an identical inferred V gene, J gene, and CDR3 amino acid sequence. Percentage overlap between repertoires was calculated by dividing the number of shared unique clonotypes by the size of the smaller repertoire. Richness of each repertoire was evaluated using RTK rarefaction, the Chao1 estimator, and Recon v2.1 estimates of unobserved clonotypes. Generation probabilities were computed with OLGA for all TCRbeta clonotypes obtained by the gDNA method from several donors. In TCRdb, the immuneACCESS table is reduced to in-frame sequences with V and J assigned. These tables do not hold every clone; where another copy was compared, an unresolved V gene accounts for under half, and the others remain unexplained. That table furnishes V, J and clone size, whereas the DNA furnished D and trimming. The sample data list 950,000 to 1,300,000 clones, and 65% to 75% of these were observed just once. Of the sample, nearly 1.5% is held by the ten largest clones.

Regarding this clone: Its antigen specificity is not known. Base qualities are not at hand, and no much larger clone is one base apart.

This sequence originates from a young man in good health. The sequence links TRBV2 to TRBJ1-4; the D region possibly corresponds to TRBD1 (5 bases align). Specimen: memory CD4+ T cells sorted from blood. The sample's cell subset or site label, decoded: CD45RA-negative fraction. The CDR3 is CASRGTSSPNEKLFF. In nucleotides, the sequence is TGTGCCAGCAGGGGGACTTCCTCCCCCAATGAAAAACTGTTTTTT.